This T cell receptor (beta chain) was found in a study of OX40 agonist ivuxolimab in advanced cancers. At the level of the study: Given to patients was ivuxolimab, an agonistic anti-OX40 (CD134) antibody. Partial responses were achieved by three patients, one with hepatocellular carcinoma and two with cutaneous melanoma.

V lost 4 bases and J lost 4, with 13 bases in between. From germline, CDR1 is SNHLY and CDR2 FYNNEI. The CDR3 has 15 amino acids. Clones were sequenced by immunoSEQ multiplex PCR, and TCRdb holds only the in-frame ones, with some missing. The profile shows more than 50,000 clones, approximately 94% of them singletons. This clone was recorded only once. Other DNA variants within this sample encode the same CDR3. This specimen was CD4+ or CD8+ T cells sorted from blood, taken in a trial of the OX40 agonist ivuxolimab. The chain employs TRBV2 and TRBJ2-2, with D perhaps TRBD2 (6 bases). The source of this sequence is an adult with an advanced solid tumor such as melanoma, head and neck, liver or kidney cancer. The CDR3 here is CASSARERGTGELFF. CDR3 sequence (DNA): TGTGCCAGCAGTGCTCGGGAGAGGGGCACCGGGGAGCTGTTTTTT.